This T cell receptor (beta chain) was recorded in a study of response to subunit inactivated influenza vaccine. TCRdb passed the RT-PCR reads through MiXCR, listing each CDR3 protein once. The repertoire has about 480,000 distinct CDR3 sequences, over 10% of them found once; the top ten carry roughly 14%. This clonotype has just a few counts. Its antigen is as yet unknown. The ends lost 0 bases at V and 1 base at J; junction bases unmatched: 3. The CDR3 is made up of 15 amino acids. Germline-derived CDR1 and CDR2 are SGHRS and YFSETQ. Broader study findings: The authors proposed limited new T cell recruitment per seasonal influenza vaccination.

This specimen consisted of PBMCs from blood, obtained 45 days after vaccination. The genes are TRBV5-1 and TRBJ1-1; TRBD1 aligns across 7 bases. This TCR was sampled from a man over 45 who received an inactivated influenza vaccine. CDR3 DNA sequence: TGCGCCAGCAGCTTGGGAGGACAGGAGAACACTGAAGCTTTCTTT. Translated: CASSLGGQENTEAFF.